What follows is one T cell receptor (beta chain) and its context. Its cognate antigen is unknown. V dropped 0 bases and J dropped 7; count of bases not matched to a gene: 5. The CDR3 has 14 residues. Germline assignment: CDR1 SGDLS and CDR2 YYNGEE. A universal primer site and UMIs were added as TCR cDNA was made by 5'RACE template switching. TCRdb redid the calling of the 5' RACE reads with MiXCR, one entry per CDR3 protein. The sample comprises hundreds of thousands of distinct CDR3 sequences, approximately 16% of which are singletons, and 15% to 20% rests with the top ten. The record originates from a study of T cells after yellow fever vaccination. Study outcomes and limitations: The study noted that FACS-sorted repertoires could contain abundant clonotypes contaminating from the bulk population. After the booster, 96% of CD4 and approximately 87% of CD8 primary-response clones were re-detected.

V and J are TRBV9 and TRBJ1-2; 8 nucleotides match TRBD1. The sequence derives from a man between 18 and 29 years old who received the YFV17D yellow fever vaccine. The material was PBMCs, obtained less than 6 days after the first yellow fever vaccination. The DNA of the CDR3 is TGTGCCAGCAGCGTAGTCGCAGGGGGCTCTGGCTACACCTTC. Protein: CASSVVAGGSGYTF.